This is a list of T cell receptor beta chains from one sample in a study of cytomegalovirus exposure and HLA in healthy donors. Clones were sequenced by immunoSEQ multiplex PCR, and TCRdb holds only the in-frame ones, with some missing. The sample has more than 300,000 clones, 75% to 90% seen once. Sequenced: PBMCs. Source of these receptors: a woman between 18 and 29 years old in good health and CMV-seronegative. Both conserved end residues are part of each CDR3. The D gene is left open where the match is weak. Expanded clones get a size class; other rows say once, few or many, or leave the size out.

V gene	J gene	clone size	D gene	CDR3 protein	CDR3 DNA
TRBV27	TRBJ1-5	.	.	CASSLTVAGNQPQHF	TGTGCCAGCAGTTTAACGGTGGCGGGTAATCAGCCCCAGCATTTT
TRBV7-2	TRBJ1-2	.	.	CASSFSRDFGYTF	TGTGCCAGCAGCTTTTCCCGGGACTTTGGCTACACCTTC
TRBV5-1	TRBJ2-7	.	TRBD2	CASSSLAGVTYEQYF	TGCGCCAGCAGTTCCCTAGCGGGAGTAACCTACGAGCAGTACTTC
TRBV27	TRBJ1-4	.	.	CASRSSREWTEKLFF	TGTGCCAGCAGATCCAGCCGGGAGTGGACGGAAAAACTGTTTTTT
TRBV27	TRBJ1-2	.	.	CASSLPGGNGYTF	TGTGCCAGCAGCCTTCCGGGGGGCAATGGCTACACCTTC
TRBV2	TRBJ1-5	.	TRBD1	CASSVQGMSNQPQHF	TGTGCCAGCAGTGTACAGGGGATGAGCAATCAGCCCCAGCATTTT
TRBV18	TRBJ1-1	.	TRBD1	CASSPDRGTEAFF	TGTGCCAGCTCACCCGACAGGGGGACTGAAGCTTTCTTT
TRBV29-1	TRBJ2-1	once	TRBD1	CSVTYPGQSYNEQFF	TGCAGCGTCACCTACCCGGGACAGAGTTACAATGAGCAGTTCTTC
TRBV29-1	TRBJ1-1	few	.	CSARRNTEAFF	TGCAGCGCTAGAAGGAACACTGAAGCTTTCTTT
TRBV18	TRBJ2-2	once	.	CASSPTRPGTGELFF	TGTGCCAGCTCACCAACCCGGCCAGGGACCGGGGAGCTGTTTTTT
TRBV9	TRBJ1-5	.	.	CASSGGQGINQPQHF	TGTGCCAGCAGCGGCGGCCAAGGCATAAATCAGCCCCAGCATTTT
TRBV19	TRBJ2-7	.	TRBD1	CASSTKGQGEFYEQYF	TGTGCCAGTAGTACTAAAGGACAGGGGGAGTTCTACGAGCAGTACTTC
TRBV7-2	TRBJ2-5	.	.	CASSLVQRQETQYF	TGTGCCAGCAGCTTAGTCCAGCGGCAAGAGACCCAGTACTTC
TRBV29-1	TRBJ2-5	.	.	CSVAGSETQYF	TGCAGCGTGGCAGGGTCGGAGACCCAGTACTTC
TRBV27	TRBJ1-5	once	TRBD1	CASSAYGQGSNQPQHF	TGTGCCAGCAGTGCGTACGGACAGGGTAGCAATCAGCCCCAGCATTTT
TRBV19	TRBJ2-1	.	.	CASSILRNEQFF	TGTGCCAGTAGTATCTTGCGCAATGAGCAGTTCTTC
TRBV15	TRBJ2-2	.	TRBD2	CATSRDRGAGELFF	TGTGCCACCAGCAGAGATCGGGGGGCCGGGGAGCTGTTTTTT
TRBV6-5	TRBJ1-4	.	.	CASSFRGEKLFF	TGTGCCAGCAGTTTCCGGGGGGAAAAACTGTTTTTT
TRBV19	TRBJ1-5	.	TRBD1	CASSMTGGGNQPQHF	TGTGCCAGTAGTATGACAGGGGGCGGCAATCAGCCCCAGCATTTT
TRBV6-5	TRBJ2-1	.	TRBD2	CASRPSGRAENEQFF	TGTGCCAGCAGACCCAGCGGGAGGGCCGAAAATGAGCAGTTCTTC
TRBV5-4	TRBJ2-2	.	.	CASSLELPGGELFF	TGTGCCAGCAGCTTAGAACTCCCCGGCGGGGAGCTGTTTTTT
TRBV14	TRBJ2-2	.	TRBD1	CASSLGQGATGELFF	TGTGCCAGCAGCCTTGGACAGGGGGCAACCGGGGAGCTGTTTTTT
TRBV18	TRBJ1-5	.	.	CASSPGGGNQPQHF	TGTGCCAGCTCACCAGGGGGGGGCAATCAGCCCCAGCATTTT
TRBV6-5	TRBJ1-2	.	TRBD1	CASSAGGARYGYTF	TGTGCCAGCAGTGCAGGGGGCGCTCGCTATGGCTACACCTTC
TRBV5-4	TRBJ2-7	.	TRBD2	CASSEVAGGPYEQYF	TGTGCCAGCAGCGAGGTAGCGGGAGGCCCCTACGAGCAGTACTTC
TRBV19	TRBJ2-7	.	TRBD2	CASRREVNSHEQYF	TGTGCCAGTAGACGGGAGGTCAACAGCCACGAGCAGTACTTC
TRBV2	TRBJ1-1	few	.	CASSGTMNTEAFF	TGTGCCAGCAGTGGCACAATGAACACTGAAGCTTTCTTT
TRBV19	TRBJ1-5	.	.	CASSMGWRSNQPQHF	TGTGCCAGTAGTATGGGCTGGCGAAGCAATCAGCCCCAGCATTTT
TRBV7-9	TRBJ1-2	many	TRBD1	CASSSAGTGSGYGYTF	TGTGCCAGCAGCTCAGCCGGGACAGGGAGTGGGTATGGCTACACCTTC
TRBV7-7	TRBJ1-2	.	.	CASTAKGDGYTF	TGTGCTAGCACGGCCAAGGGGGACGGCTACACCTTC
TRBV2	TRBJ2-1	.	.	CASSEEGDNYNEQFF	TGTGCCAGCAGTGAAGAAGGGGACAATTACAATGAGCAGTTCTTC
TRBV5-8	TRBJ1-5	once	.	CASSSHAGQPQHF	TGTGCCAGCAGCTCGCATGCGGGGCAGCCCCAGCATTTT
TRBV18	TRBJ2-7	.	TRBD2	CASSLIGTTPYEQYF	TGTGCCAGCTCCCTTATAGGGACTACCCCCTACGAGCAGTACTTC
TRBV2	TRBJ2-3	once	.	CASTDGLAEADTQYF	TGTGCCAGCACCGACGGACTGGCGGAAGCAGATACGCAGTATTTT
TRBV19	TRBJ2-7	few	.	CASSPLQGSHEQYF	TGTGCCAGTAGTCCCTTACAGGGTTCCCACGAGCAGTACTTC
TRBV4-1	TRBJ2-3	.	TRBD2	CASSPLAGMADTQYF	TGCGCCAGCAGCCCCTTAGCGGGAATGGCAGATACGCAGTATTTT
TRBV9	TRBJ1-5	.	TRBD1	CASSGTGVNQPQHF	TGTGCCAGCAGCGGGACAGGGGTCAATCAGCCCCAGCATTTT
TRBV7-3	TRBJ2-3	.	TRBD1	CASSRTTTGLFSTDTQYF	TGTGCCAGCAGCCGGACAACGACAGGGTTATTTAGCACAGATACGCAGTATTTT
TRBV6-5	TRBJ2-5	.	.	CASSYSGAGETQYF	TGTGCCAGCAGTTACTCAGGCGCGGGAGAGACCCAGTACTTC
TRBV16	TRBJ1-2	.	TRBD1	CASSQPGGTDGYTF	TGTGCCAGCAGCCAACCAGGGGGCACTGATGGCTACACCTTC